The rows below give T cell receptor beta chains drawn from one sample of a study of cytomegalovirus exposure and HLA in healthy donors. The protocol was immunoSEQ multiplex PCR, while the TCRdb copy is restricted to in-frame clones and leaves out a portion. The table lists roughly 100,000 clones. Input material: PBMCs. The receptors stem from a man in his forties or fifties in good health and CMV-seronegative. Each CDR3 is given with its conserved first and last residue. D genes are given only for firm matches.

J gene	D gene	V gene	CDR3 DNA	CDR3 protein
TRBJ2-6	.	TRBV13	TGTGCCAGCAGCTCTTACAGTGCTGGGGCCAACGTCCTGACTTTC	CASSSYSAGANVLTF
TRBJ2-7	TRBD1	TRBV7-2	TGTGCCAGCAGCTTAGTGGGACAGGGGCCCTACGAGCAGTACTTC	CASSLVGQGPYEQYF
TRBJ2-5	TRBD2	TRBV28	TGTGCCAGCACCCTTAGCGGGTCTCAAGAGACCCAGTACTTC	CASTLSGSQETQYF
TRBJ2-7	TRBD1	TRBV5-4	TGTGCCAGCAGCTTTTACGGGGACAGGGTGAACGAGCAGTACTTC	CASSFYGDRVNEQYF
TRBJ2-2	TRBD2	TRBV5-1	TGCGCCAGCAGCTCCACTAGCGGGATAAACGGGGAGCTGTTTTTT	CASSSTSGINGELFF
TRBJ1-5	TRBD1	TRBV15	TGTGCCACCAGCAGAGATAAGGACAGGGCCAATCAGCCCCAGCATTTT	CATSRDKDRANQPQHF
TRBJ2-1	TRBD2	TRBV27	TGTGCCTCGCGGGCGGGAGAAGGGAATGAGCAGTTCTTC	CASRAGEGNEQFF
TRBJ1-1	.	TRBV15	TGTGCCACCAGCAGAGGATTGTCCCAGGGGTATGAAGCTTTCTTT	CATSRGLSQGYEAFF
TRBJ1-2	TRBD1	TRBV19	TGTGCCAGTAGATCCGTTACACAGGGGAACTATGGCTACACCTTC	CASRSVTQGNYGYTF
TRBJ1-2	TRBD1	TRBV10-3	TGTGCCATCAGTGAGCGCGGACAGGGGGACTATGGCTACACCTTC	CAISERGQGDYGYTF
TRBJ2-3	TRBD2	TRBV19	TGTGCCAGTAGTATAGGTCCAGCGGGGGGCTCTCTAGACACAGATACGCAGTATTTT	CASSIGPAGGSLDTDTQYF
TRBJ2-5	TRBD1	TRBV2	TGTGCCAGCAGCCGACAGGGAATGGAGACCCAGTACTTC	CASSRQGMETQYF
TRBJ1-1	.	TRBV28	TGTGCCAGCAGTTTATGGGGGCCGGGCGGCCAGAACACTGAAGCTTTCTTT	CASSLWGPGGQNTEAFF
TRBJ1-1	.	TRBV30	TGTGCCTGGAGAATCGCGGGGAGGACTGAAGCTTTCTTT	CAWRIAGRTEAFF
TRBJ1-1	TRBD1	TRBV10-3	TGTGCCATCAGTGACCCAGGGGGCGAAGCTTTCTTT	CAISDPGGEAFF
TRBJ1-1	TRBD1	TRBV19	TGTGCCAGTAGTGAGGGACAGGGGAACACTGAAGCTTTCTTT	CASSEGQGNTEAFF
TRBJ1-1	.	TRBV6-1	TGTGCCAGCAGTGAGCAGGGTGGCATCACTGAAGCTTTCTTT	CASSEQGGITEAFF
TRBJ1-6	TRBD1	TRBV6-6	TGTGCCAGCAGCCTAGACAGGGTAAATTCACCCCTCCACTTT	CASSLDRVNSPLHF
TRBJ1-2	.	TRBV9	TGTGCCAGCAGCCCACGCCCGGCAGGGACTAACTATGGCTACACCTTC	CASSPRPAGTNYGYTF
TRBJ1-2	.	TRBV7-9	TGTGCCAGCAGCTTACGCGGGGCCGCATATGGCTACACCTTC	CASSLRGAAYGYTF
TRBJ2-1	TRBD1	TRBV5-1	TGCGCCAGCAGCTTGGGTGGGACAGGGTCGATGAATGAGCAGTTCTTC	CASSLGGTGSMNEQFF
TRBJ2-7	.	TRBV9	TGTGCCAGCAGCCAGGGGCCCAACTCCTACGAGCAGTACTTC	CASSQGPNSYEQYF
TRBJ2-7	.	TRBV6-5	TGTGCCAGCAGTTACAACAGGGACATAGGGGCTTCCGAGCAGTACTTC	CASSYNRDIGASEQYF
TRBJ2-2	.	TRBV21-1	TGTGCCAGCAGCAACCGGCCTGGGACTAGCCAATCCGGGGAGCTGTTTTTT	CASSNRPGTSQSGELFF
TRBJ2-7	TRBD2	TRBV7-9	TGTGCCAGCGGACTAGCGGTGGCCTACGAGCAGTACTTC	CASGLAVAYEQYF